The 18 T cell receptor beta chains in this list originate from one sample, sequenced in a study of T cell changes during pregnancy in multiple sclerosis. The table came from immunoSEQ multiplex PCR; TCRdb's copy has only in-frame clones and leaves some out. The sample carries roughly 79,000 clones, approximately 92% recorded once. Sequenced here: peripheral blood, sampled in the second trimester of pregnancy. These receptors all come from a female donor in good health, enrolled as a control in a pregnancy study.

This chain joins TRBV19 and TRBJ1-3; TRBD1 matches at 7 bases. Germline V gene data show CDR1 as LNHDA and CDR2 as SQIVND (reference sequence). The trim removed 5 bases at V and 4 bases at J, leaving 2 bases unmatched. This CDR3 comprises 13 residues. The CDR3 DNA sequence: TGTGCCAGTAGTCGAGGGGGCGGAAACACCATATATTTT. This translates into CASSRGGGNTIYF.

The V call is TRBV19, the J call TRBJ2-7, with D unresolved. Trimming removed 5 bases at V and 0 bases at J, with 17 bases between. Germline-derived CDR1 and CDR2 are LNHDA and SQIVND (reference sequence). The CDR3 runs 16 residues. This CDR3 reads CASSASAFTSSYEQYF. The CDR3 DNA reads TGTGCCAGTAGTGCGAGCGCGTTCACCAGCTCCTACGAGCAGTACTTC.

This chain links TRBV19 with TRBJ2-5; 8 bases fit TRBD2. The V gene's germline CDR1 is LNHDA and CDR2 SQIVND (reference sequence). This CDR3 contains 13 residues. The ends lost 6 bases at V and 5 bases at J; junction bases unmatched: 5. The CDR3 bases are TGTGCCAGTAGGGGGACTAGGGGGGAGACCCAGTACTTC. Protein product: CASRGTRGETQYF.

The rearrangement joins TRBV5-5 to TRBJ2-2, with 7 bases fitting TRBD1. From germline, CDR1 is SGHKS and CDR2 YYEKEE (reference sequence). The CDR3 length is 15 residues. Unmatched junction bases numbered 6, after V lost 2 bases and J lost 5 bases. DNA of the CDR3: TGTGCCAGCAGCTTAAGGGCAGGGGGAACCGGGGAGCTGTTTTTT. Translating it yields CASSLRAGGTGELFF.

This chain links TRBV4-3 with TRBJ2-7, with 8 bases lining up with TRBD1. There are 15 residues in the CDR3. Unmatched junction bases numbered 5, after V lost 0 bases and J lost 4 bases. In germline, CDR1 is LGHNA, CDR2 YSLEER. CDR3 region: CASSQDPTGGYEQYF. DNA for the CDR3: TGCGCCAGCAGCCAAGATCCCACAGGGGGTTACGAGCAGTACTTC.

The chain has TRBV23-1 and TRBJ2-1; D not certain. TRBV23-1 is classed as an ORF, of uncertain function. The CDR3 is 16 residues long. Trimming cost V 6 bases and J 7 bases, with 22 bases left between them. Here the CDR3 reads CASSQRVRIQWNEQFF. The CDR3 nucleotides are TGCGCCAGCAGCCAACGGGTACGTATACAATGGAATGAGCAGTTCTTC.

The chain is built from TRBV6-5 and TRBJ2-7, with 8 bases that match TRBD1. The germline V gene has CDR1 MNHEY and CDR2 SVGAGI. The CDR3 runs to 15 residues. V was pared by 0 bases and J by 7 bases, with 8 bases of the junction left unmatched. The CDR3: CASSYSNRGFTEQYF. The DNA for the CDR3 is TGTGCCAGCAGTTACTCGAACAGGGGGTTCACGGAGCAGTACTTC.

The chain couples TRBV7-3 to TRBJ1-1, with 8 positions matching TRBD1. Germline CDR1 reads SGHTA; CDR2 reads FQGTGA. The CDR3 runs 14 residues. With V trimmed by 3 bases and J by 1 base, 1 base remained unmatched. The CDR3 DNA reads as TGTGCCAGCAGCTTCGGACAGGGGAACACTGAAGCTTTCTTT. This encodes CASSFGQGNTEAFF.

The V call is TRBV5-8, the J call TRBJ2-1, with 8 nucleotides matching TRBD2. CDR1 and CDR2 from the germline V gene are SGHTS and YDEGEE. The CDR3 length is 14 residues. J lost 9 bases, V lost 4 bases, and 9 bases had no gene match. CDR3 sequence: CASSPAGRGGEQFF. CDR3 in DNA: TGTGCCAGCAGCCCCGCAGGACGGGGGGGTGAGCAGTTCTTC.

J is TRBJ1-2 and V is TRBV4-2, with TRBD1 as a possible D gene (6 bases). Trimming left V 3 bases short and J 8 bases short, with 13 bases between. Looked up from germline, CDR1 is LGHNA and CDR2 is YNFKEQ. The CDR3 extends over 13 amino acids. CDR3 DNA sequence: TGTGCCAGCAGCCAGGGGGCACCTATGGGCTACACCTTC. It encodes CASSQGAPMGYTF.

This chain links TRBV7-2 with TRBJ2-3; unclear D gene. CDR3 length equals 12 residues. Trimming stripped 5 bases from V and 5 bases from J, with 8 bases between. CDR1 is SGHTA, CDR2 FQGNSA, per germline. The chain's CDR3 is CASSPSQDTQYF. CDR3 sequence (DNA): TGTGCCAGCAGCCCAAGCCAAGATACGCAGTATTTT.

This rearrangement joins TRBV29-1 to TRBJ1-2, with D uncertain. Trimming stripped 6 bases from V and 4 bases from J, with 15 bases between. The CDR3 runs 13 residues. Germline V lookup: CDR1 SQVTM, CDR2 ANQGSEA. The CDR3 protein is CSVPEPGSYGYTF. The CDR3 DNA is TGCAGCGTCCCCGAGCCGGGAAGCTATGGCTACACCTTC.

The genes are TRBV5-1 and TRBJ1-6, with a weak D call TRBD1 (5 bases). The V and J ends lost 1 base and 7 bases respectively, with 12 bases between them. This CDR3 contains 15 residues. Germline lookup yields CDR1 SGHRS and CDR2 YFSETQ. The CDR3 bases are TGCGCCAGCAGCTTGAATCAGGGTTTGAATTCACCCCTCCACTTT. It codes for CASSLNQGLNSPLHF.

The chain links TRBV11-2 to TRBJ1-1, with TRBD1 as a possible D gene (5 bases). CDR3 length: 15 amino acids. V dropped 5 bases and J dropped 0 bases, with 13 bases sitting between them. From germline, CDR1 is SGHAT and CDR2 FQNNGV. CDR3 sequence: CASSPLRGMNTEAFF. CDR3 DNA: TGTGCCAGCAGCCCACTACGGGGGATGAACACTGAAGCTTTCTTT. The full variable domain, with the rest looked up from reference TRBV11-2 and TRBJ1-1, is EAGVAQSPRYKIIEKRQSVAFWCNPISGHATLYWYQQILGQGPKLLIQFQNNGVVDDSQLPKDRFSAERLKGVDSTLKIQPAKLEDSAVYLCASSPLRGMNTEAFFGQGTRLTVV.

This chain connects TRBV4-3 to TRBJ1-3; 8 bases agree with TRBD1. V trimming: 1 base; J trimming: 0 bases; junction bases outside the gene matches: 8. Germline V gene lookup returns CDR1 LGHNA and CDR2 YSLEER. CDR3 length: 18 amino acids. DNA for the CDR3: TGCGCCAGCAGCCAAGGGACAGGGTTTTTTAACTCTGGAAACACCATATATTTT. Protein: CASSQGTGFFNSGNTIYF.

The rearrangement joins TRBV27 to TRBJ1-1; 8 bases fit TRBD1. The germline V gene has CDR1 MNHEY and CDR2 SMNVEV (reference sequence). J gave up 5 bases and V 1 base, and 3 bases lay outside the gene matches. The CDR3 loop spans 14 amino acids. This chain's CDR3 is CASSLLTGGTEAFF. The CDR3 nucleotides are TGTGCCAGCAGTTTATTAACAGGGGGGACTGAAGCTTTCTTT.

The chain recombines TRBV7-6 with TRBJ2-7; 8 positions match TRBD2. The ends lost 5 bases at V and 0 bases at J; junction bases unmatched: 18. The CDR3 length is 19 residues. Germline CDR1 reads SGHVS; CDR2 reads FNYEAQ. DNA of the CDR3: TGTGCCAGCAGCCCAGCTCAGGCCCCGGAGCGGGGGCCCTCCTACGAGCAGTACTTC. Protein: CASSPAQAPERGPSYEQYF.

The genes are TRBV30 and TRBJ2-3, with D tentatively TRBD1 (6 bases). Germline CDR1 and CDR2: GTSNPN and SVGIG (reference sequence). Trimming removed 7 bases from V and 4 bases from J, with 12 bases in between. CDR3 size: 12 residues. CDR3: CALRKGADTQYF. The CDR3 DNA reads TGTGCCTTAAGAAAGGGGGCAGATACGCAGTATTTT.